Sequencing of this TCR beta chain was carried out in a study of blood T cell repertoires in COVID-19 (dated by TCRdb to the early 2020s). For the wider study: Collaborator samples came from the United States, Italy and Spain and covered acute and convalescent phases of COVID-19. The prospective study material was composed of cDNA or gDNA derived from T cells, B-cell-depleted T cells, or PBMCs. Subjects who had been exposed to COVID-19, were actively infected with it, or had recovered from it provided the deeply sampled blood TCRbeta repertoires that made up the dataset. The repertoires were released in a freely available public database intended as a resource for research on the immune response to SARS-CoV-2. The samples were drawn from the first 160 participants of the ongoing ImmuneRACE study and from 1,254 subjects provided by 6 global collaborators. The sample metadata nearly always contained a de-identified subject ID, COVID-19 status, age in years and sex. Where available, HLA class I and class II types were obtained from metadata supplied by the sample provider rather than from assay-based typing.

General findings and caveats noted by the study authors: The quantity of clinical and demographic metadata differed by source and by participant and was supplied without curation.

Whole blood was collected in K2EDTA tubes by collaborating institutions according to the institutions' own protocols. For TCRbeta analysis, collaborators shipped samples as frozen whole blood, isolated PBMCs, or DNA extracted from either of those sample types. V is trimmed back by 6 bases and J by 4 bases, and the junction contains 6 bases that no gene match accounts for. The CDR3 starts with the cysteine, ends with the phenylalanine, and has 15 residues. This entry keeps only the CDR3 DNA: 45 bases, framed from base 1. The CDR1 and CDR2 encoded by the germline V gene are MDHEN and SYDVKM. The immunoSEQ Assay, a bias-controlled multiplex PCR, was used to amplify TCRbeta CDR3 regions from genomic DNA. Concerning the study's data processing: The number of nucleated cells in each sample was estimated from the amplification of reference gene primers within the assay. Sequence reads were collapsed and filtered to measure the absolute abundance of every unique TCRbeta CDR3 rearrangement. For each sample, productive Simpson clonality was calculated by taking the square root of Simpson's diversity index across productive rearrangements. In TCRdb, the immuneACCESS table is reduced to in-frame sequences with V and J assigned. These tables do not hold every clone; where another copy was compared, an unresolved V gene accounts for under half, and the others remain unexplained. V and J calls and clone size come straight from that table; D and trimming were deduced from the DNA. The sample table shows about 63,000 clones, and around 80% are seen once. The ten largest clones represent 10% to 15% of the sample.

Remarks on this clone: What this receptor recognizes is not known. Per-nucleotide qualities are absent, and no much larger clonotype sits a single base away.

The sequenced sample was peripheral blood. This TCR was sampled from a human donor in a cohort sampled during active COVID-19. This chain is built from TRBV28 and TRBJ2-5, with 12 junctional bases fitting TRBD2. The CDR3 loop reads CASSASGRARETQYF. The sequenced DNA is TGTGCCAGCAGCGCTAGCGGGAGGGCCAGAGAGACCCAGTACTTC.